This T cell receptor (beta chain) derives from a study of cytomegalovirus exposure and HLA in healthy donors. A multiplex PCR was run with 60 Vbeta primers and 13 Jbeta primers. The protocol was immunoSEQ multiplex PCR, while the TCRdb copy is restricted to in-frame clones and leaves out a portion. The sample table includes around 84,000 clones. About this clone: Its antigen is currently unknown.

J lost 4 bases, V lost 4 bases, and 10 bases had no gene match. CDR1 and CDR2 from the germline V gene are SGHAT and FQNNGV. This CDR3 has 15 residues. Donors consisted of healthy bone marrow donors. General study findings and limits: Later work showed greater clonal expansion in HLA-associated TCR beta chains than in equally common others. Later genetic work tied a missense DCLRE1C variant to beta-chain V and J trimming.

The sequencing sample was made of PBMCs. This sequence originates from a man aged 25-45 years in good health and CMV-seronegative. The V call is TRBV11-2, the J call TRBJ2-7; TRBD1 aligns across 7 bases. The CDR3 loop is CASSSYRDRGYEQYF. CDR3 DNA: TGTGCCAGCAGCTCGTATCGGGACAGAGGGTACGAGCAGTACTTC. The full variable domain, in which reference TRBV11-2 and TRBJ2-7 provide the parts outside the CDR3, is EAGVAQSPRYKIIEKRQSVAFWCNPISGHATLYWYQQILGQGPKLLIQFQNNGVVDDSQLPKDRFSAERLKGVDSTLKIQPAKLEDSAVYLCASSSYRDRGYEQYFGPGTRLTVT.